Here is one T cell receptor (beta chain) with its context. What it recognizes is unknown. The sample belongs to a study of vaccination effects on CD4 cells after COVID-19. Study information: Viral peptide pools were used in the ViraFEST assay to expand antigen-specific CD4+ T cells, and sequencing came afterward.

The CDR3 consists of 14 residues. The germline V gene has CDR1 KGHDR and CDR2 SFDVKD. The trim removed 3 bases at V and 11 bases at J, leaving 9 bases unmatched. With approximately 10 days of culture completed, CD4+ T cells were isolated. BNT162b2 vaccine or mRNA-1273 vaccine was given to participants in two doses. Half the medium was swapped for IL-2 medium on days 3 and 7. Data came from immunoSEQ multiplex PCR; TCRdb stores just in-frame clones and leaves some out. Here the sample spans around 66,000 clones, just under 75% being singletons. The source was CD4+ T cells from PBMCs cultured without peptide, collected after COVID-19 vaccination. This chain connects TRBV24-1 to TRBJ1-1, with TRBD1 matching over 9 bases. The TCR originated in a human donor who received a COVID-19 vaccine. The CDR3 DNA reads TGTGCCACCAGTGATCCTCACAGGGGGCTGGGGGCTTTCTTT. Protein product: CATSDPHRGLGAFF.